This is a list of T cell receptor beta chains from one sample in a study of cytomegalovirus exposure and HLA in healthy donors. The assay was immunoSEQ multiplex PCR, and TCRdb's table has in-frame clones only and misses some. In the table there are under 120,000 clones, approximately 70% of which are singletons. Material: PBMCs. All receptors derive from a man between 35 and 55 years old in good health and CMV-seropositive. Each CDR3 is given without its conserved first and last residue.

cdr3_length v_call cdr3_aa
14 TRBV5-1 ASSLGGGVLSYEQY
12 TRBV2 ASSVREGTDTQY
11 TRBV11-2 ASSSGTTTEAF
13 TRBV5-4 ASSLQGSANYGYT
13 TRBV7-3 ASSPGLALRGEQF
13 TRBV4-1 ASSPLIGRGNEQY
14 TRBV5-5 ASSWGLAGGADTQY
14 TRBV12-2 ASRPEQGRLQETQY
13 TRBV19 ASSNDRARDEKLF
13 TRBV7-9 ASSPGTGSNQPQH
13 TRBV2 ASSSDRGRGETQY
16 TRBV5-5 ASSLVPRAQPPQETQY
12 TRBV6-5 ASSPPPGQGEAF
14 TRBV29-1 SVVFGRGATTGELF
14 TRBV4-3 ASSQEEGRGNYGYT
12 TRBV7-2 ASSLGGSYYEQY
13 TRBV4-3 ASSQANKKAETQY
14 TRBV5-1 ASSLATGSGANVLT
11 TRBV5-6 ASSNGWADTQY
13 TRBV6-5 ASSYRAGGTGELF
12 TRBV29-1 SVDRQGGRYGYT
15 TRBV7-9 ASSLTEREGLANTQY
14 TRBV2 ASRLDRASNTGELF
11 TRBV30 AWERESTDTQY
14 TRBV7-8 ASSLALGGSTDTQY
11 TRBV5-1 ASSLQGHQPQH
12 TRBV15 ATRSRDSGNTIY
11 TRBV19 ASSISGSGELF
15 TRBV19 ASSIRRSGGQYQPQH
11 TRBV6-5 ASSRTGWETQY
13 TRBV5-4 ASSLQGASNYGYT
10 TRBV29-1 SVDWSGTEAF
13 TRBV7-2 ASSLLAGGPDTQY
16 TRBV2 ASTGAQGAGAPYNEQF
14 TRBV15 ATSRDRSGGQETQY
13 TRBV27 ASSLRQGHTDTQY
13 TRBV10-3 AISESSGSNQPQH
11 TRBV18 ASSPDWNTEAF
12 TRBV9 ASSVGGQVYGYT
14 TRBV13 ASSGGGQGIGYEQY
9 TRBV29-1 SVELEYGYT
14 TRBV4-3 ASSQEASGGSYEQY
12 TRBV5-6 ASSRTGDNEKLF
11 TRBV9 ASSPGQVNEQF
9 TRBV5-1 ASSPGTEAF
12 TRBV7-9 ASSPPAMAGELF
10 TRBV19 ASSTRQAAQY
11 TRBV5-1 ASTQGSYNEQF
14 TRBV30 AWSSPWGQGYNEQF
12 TRBV5-6 ASLQLAGVHEQF
13 TRBV18 ASSPTPGSNYGYT
14 TRBV19 ASSMGQGASTDTQY
11 TRBV14 ASSSTGVETQY
13 TRBV7-9 ASSLGGSMNTEAF
13 TRBV5-1 ASSLVSREKETQY
10 TRBV19 ASTRQGDGYT